The 18 T cell receptor beta chains presented below share a single source sample, sequenced in a study of T cell responses to AZD1222 COVID-19 vaccine. Sequencing was performed with immunoSEQ multiplex PCR; in TCRdb, only in-frame clones are kept and a portion is missing. The repertoire holds roughly 100,000 clones, with 91% as singletons. Specimen: peripheral blood, collected on day 0 of AZD1222 vaccination. The receptor source for this set is an adult in good health.

The CDR3 loop reads CASSVSGGGTGELFF. In nucleotides, the CDR3 is TGTGCCAGCAGCGTATCTGGTGGTGGCACCGGGGAGCTGTTTTTT. The chain uses TRBV11-2 and TRBJ2-2, with unresolved D. V gave up 5 bases and J gave up 4 bases, with 14 bases separating them. This CDR3 has 15 residues. The germline CDR1 and CDR2 sequences are SGHAT and FQNNGV.

The chain recombines TRBV18 with TRBJ2-7; 11 nucleotides line up with TRBD2. J gave up 2 bases and V 3 bases, and 12 bases lay outside the gene matches. CDR3 length: 18 residues. Germline values: CDR1 KGHSH, CDR2 LQKENI. The CDR3 DNA reads as TGTGCCAGCTCACCCCAGAGGGCTAGCGGGAGGTCTCCCTACGAGCAGTACTTC. It encodes CASSPQRASGRSPYEQYF.

The chain employs TRBV4-3 and TRBJ2-7; 12 positions agree with TRBD2. This CDR3 spans 16 amino acids. V was pared by 3 bases and J by 9 bases, with 12 bases of the junction left unmatched. Germline assignment: CDR1 LGHNA and CDR2 YSLEER. CDR3 region: CASSQDPGLAGGVQYF. CDR3 bases: TGCGCCAGCAGCCAGGATCCGGGACTAGCGGGTGGGGTGCAGTACTTC.

The CDR3 here is CASSPLDSGQGYSPLHF. In nucleotides, the CDR3 is TGTGCCAGCTCACCACTAGATTCGGGACAGGGGTACTCACCCCTCCACTTT. This chain connects TRBV18 to TRBJ1-6, with 10 bases fitting TRBD1. Trimming at V came to 1 base and at J to 10 bases, leaving 10 bases not matched to a gene. This CDR3 comprises 17 residues. Germline V gene sequence: CDR1 KGHSH, CDR2 LQKENI.

The V gene is TRBV9, the J gene TRBJ1-1, with a weak D call TRBD1 (5 bases). From germline, CDR1 is SGDLS and CDR2 YYNGEE. The ends were cut back, 3 bases at V and 5 bases at J, with 14 bases in the middle. The CDR3 spans 14 residues. CDR3 DNA sequence: TGTGCCAGCAGCGCGCAGGGCCTCGGGACTGAAGCTTTCTTT. Its translation is CASSAQGLGTEAFF.

The chain links TRBV7-2 to TRBJ1-2; D remains unclear. The CDR3 has 12 residues. The germline V gene encodes CDR1 SGHTA and CDR2 FQGNSA. Trimming removed 5 bases from V and 5 bases from J, with 9 bases in between. The CDR3 nucleotides are TGTGCCAGCAGCCGAGAGATTTATGGCTACACCTTC. Protein sequence: CASSREIYGYTF.

The count of this clone is one. The V gene is TRBV15, the J gene TRBJ2-1, with 9 bases lining up with TRBD2. The ends lost 5 bases at V and 2 bases at J; junction bases unmatched: 7. The germline V gene has CDR1 LNHNV and CDR2 YYDKDF (reference sequence). The CDR3 runs to 16 residues. The CDR3: CATSYDSGGPYNEQFF. For the CDR3, the DNA is TGTGCCACCAGCTACGACAGCGGGGGGCCCTACAATGAGCAGTTCTTC.

The gene calls are TRBV4-2 and TRBJ1-4; 8 bases fit TRBD1. V shed 5 bases and J 7 bases; nucleotides not matched to a gene: 6. Germline values: CDR1 LGHNA, CDR2 YNFKEQ. The CDR3 runs to 14 residues. The CDR3 nucleotides read TGTGCCAGCAGCTTCGACAGGGGTGGTGAAAAACTGTTTTTT. It encodes CASSFDRGGEKLFF.

The V and J genes are TRBV27 and TRBJ1-5; 10 bases align to TRBD1. V was pared by 6 bases and J by 8 bases, with 7 bases of the junction left unmatched. This CDR3 is built from 14 residues. The germline gives CDR1 MNHEY, CDR2 SMNVEV (reference sequence). As DNA, the CDR3 is TGTGCCAGCAGACCTCGACAGGGGGCGAAGCCCCAGCATTTT. It translates to CASRPRQGAKPQHF.

In this sample, this clone turned up once. V is TRBV28 and J is TRBJ1-3; D remains unclear. The CDR3 length is 15 residues. V lost 2 bases, J lost 4 bases, and 12 bases lay in between. Per germline, CDR1 MDHEN and CDR2 SYDVKM. CDR3 nucleotide sequence: TGTGCCAGCAGTTTACAGGATTGGTACGGAAACACCATATATTTT. This encodes CASSLQDWYGNTIYF.

This clone showed up just once. This chain joins TRBV4-3 and TRBJ2-6, with 11 bases identical to TRBD2. The germline CDR1 and CDR2 sequences are LGHNA and YSLEER. After removal of 1 base from V and 4 bases from J, the junction contained 6 bases not matched to a gene. This CDR3 comprises 18 residues. CDR3 in amino acids: CASSQATSGVYGANVLTF. DNA of the CDR3: TGCGCCAGCAGCCAAGCGACTAGCGGGGTTTACGGGGCCAACGTCCTGACTTTC.

The J gene is TRBJ1-1, the V gene TRBV19; D is possibly TRBD1 (5 bases). Trimming cost V 7 bases and J 6 bases, with 15 bases left between them. From germline, CDR1 is LNHDA and CDR2 SQIVND (reference sequence). The CDR3 runs to 13 residues. CDR3 DNA: TGTGCCAGTAAAAGAGTCAGGGTGGCTGAAGCTTTCTTT. Translated: CASKRVRVAEAFF. Variable domain in full (rest from reference TRBV19 and TRBJ1-1): DGGITQSPKYLFRKEGQNVTLSCEQNLNHDAMYWYRQDPGQGLRLIYYSQIVNDFQKGDIAEGYSVSREKKESFPLTVTSAQKNPTAFYLCASKRVRVAEAFFGQGTRLTVV.

In its sample, this clone was seen once. This rearrangement joins TRBV7-2 to TRBJ2-3, with D tentatively TRBD2 (6 bases). Germline CDR1 is SGHTA and CDR2 is FQGNSA. This CDR3 comprises 14 residues. V dropped 2 bases and J dropped 4 bases, with 10 bases sitting between them. CDR3 sequence: CASSLMSSADTQYF. The DNA for the CDR3 is TGTGCCAGCAGCTTAATGTCTAGCGCAGATACGCAGTATTTT. The complete variable domain, with remaining parts taken from reference TRBV7-2 and TRBJ2-3, reads GAGVSQSPSNKVTEKGKDVELRCDPISGHTALYWYRQSLGQGLEFLIYFQGNSAPDKSGLPSDRFSAERTGGSVSTLTIQRTQQEDSAVYLCASSLMSSADTQYFGPGTRLTVL.

CDR3 sequence (DNA): TGTGCCTGGAGTGTATCGCGGTACAATGAGCAGTTCTTC. This sequence encodes CAWSVSRYNEQFF. J is TRBJ2-1 and V is TRBV30; D remains ambiguous. The germline gives CDR1 GTSNPN, CDR2 SVGIG (reference sequence). The CDR3 length is 13 residues. With 0 bases removed from V and 4 bases from J, the gap between germline ends came to 7 bases.

The chain employs TRBV6-1 and TRBJ2-6; D not resolved. Per germline, CDR1 MNHNS and CDR2 SASEGT. Deletions cut 2 bases from V and 2 bases from J, with 4 bases between. This CDR3 has 14 amino acids. CDR3 DNA: TGTGCCAGCAGTGAACTAGCTGGGGCCAACGTCCTGACTTTC. Its protein product is CASSELAGANVLTF.

This clone was seen a single time. CDR3 loop: CASSPRQVDAGNTIYF. The CDR3 nucleotides read TGTGCCAGCTCACCAAGACAGGTCGACGCTGGAAACACCATATATTTT. V is TRBV18 and J is TRBJ1-3; a possible D gene is TRBD1 (6 bases). Germline V gene sequence: CDR1 KGHSH, CDR2 LQKENI. V was trimmed by 2 bases and J by 2 bases, leaving 13 bases between them. This CDR3 has 16 residues.

The rearrangement joins TRBV9 to TRBJ2-1, with TRBD2 matching over 10 bases. The CDR3 has 16 residues. V lost 4 bases, J lost 3 bases, and 7 bases stayed unmatched. The germline gives CDR1 SGDLS, CDR2 YYNGEE. This CDR3 reads CASSSLRTSGYNEQFF. The DNA for the CDR3 is TGTGCCAGCAGCTCCCTCCGGACTAGCGGCTACAATGAGCAGTTCTTC.

The chain has TRBV19 and TRBJ2-7, with TRBD1 matching over 7 bases. V was clipped by 4 bases and J by 6 bases; unmatched bases: 6. There are 13 residues in the CDR3. The germline CDR1 and CDR2 sequences are LNHDA and SQIVND (reference sequence). The DNA for the CDR3 is TGTGCCAGTAGTAAACAGACAGGGTTCGAGCAGTACTTC. It codes for CASSKQTGFEQYF. The variable domain in full, with the rest retrieved from reference TRBV19 and TRBJ2-7, is DGGITQSPKYLFRKEGQNVTLSCEQNLNHDAMYWYRQDPGQGLRLIYYSQIVNDFQKGDIAEGYSVSREKKESFPLTVTSAQKNPTAFYLCASSKQTGFEQYFGPGTRLTVT.